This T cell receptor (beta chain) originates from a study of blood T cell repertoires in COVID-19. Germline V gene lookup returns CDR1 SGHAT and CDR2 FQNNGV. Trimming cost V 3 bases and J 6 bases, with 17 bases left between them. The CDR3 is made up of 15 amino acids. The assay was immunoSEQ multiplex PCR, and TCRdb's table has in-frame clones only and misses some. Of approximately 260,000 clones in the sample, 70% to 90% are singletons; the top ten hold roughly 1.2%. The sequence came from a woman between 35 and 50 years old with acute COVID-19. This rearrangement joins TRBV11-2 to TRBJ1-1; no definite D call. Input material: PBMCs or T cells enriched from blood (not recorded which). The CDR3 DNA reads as TGTGCCAGCAGCTTTGGGAGGACTTACTTATCTGAAGCTTTCTTT. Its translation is CASSFGRTYLSEAFF.